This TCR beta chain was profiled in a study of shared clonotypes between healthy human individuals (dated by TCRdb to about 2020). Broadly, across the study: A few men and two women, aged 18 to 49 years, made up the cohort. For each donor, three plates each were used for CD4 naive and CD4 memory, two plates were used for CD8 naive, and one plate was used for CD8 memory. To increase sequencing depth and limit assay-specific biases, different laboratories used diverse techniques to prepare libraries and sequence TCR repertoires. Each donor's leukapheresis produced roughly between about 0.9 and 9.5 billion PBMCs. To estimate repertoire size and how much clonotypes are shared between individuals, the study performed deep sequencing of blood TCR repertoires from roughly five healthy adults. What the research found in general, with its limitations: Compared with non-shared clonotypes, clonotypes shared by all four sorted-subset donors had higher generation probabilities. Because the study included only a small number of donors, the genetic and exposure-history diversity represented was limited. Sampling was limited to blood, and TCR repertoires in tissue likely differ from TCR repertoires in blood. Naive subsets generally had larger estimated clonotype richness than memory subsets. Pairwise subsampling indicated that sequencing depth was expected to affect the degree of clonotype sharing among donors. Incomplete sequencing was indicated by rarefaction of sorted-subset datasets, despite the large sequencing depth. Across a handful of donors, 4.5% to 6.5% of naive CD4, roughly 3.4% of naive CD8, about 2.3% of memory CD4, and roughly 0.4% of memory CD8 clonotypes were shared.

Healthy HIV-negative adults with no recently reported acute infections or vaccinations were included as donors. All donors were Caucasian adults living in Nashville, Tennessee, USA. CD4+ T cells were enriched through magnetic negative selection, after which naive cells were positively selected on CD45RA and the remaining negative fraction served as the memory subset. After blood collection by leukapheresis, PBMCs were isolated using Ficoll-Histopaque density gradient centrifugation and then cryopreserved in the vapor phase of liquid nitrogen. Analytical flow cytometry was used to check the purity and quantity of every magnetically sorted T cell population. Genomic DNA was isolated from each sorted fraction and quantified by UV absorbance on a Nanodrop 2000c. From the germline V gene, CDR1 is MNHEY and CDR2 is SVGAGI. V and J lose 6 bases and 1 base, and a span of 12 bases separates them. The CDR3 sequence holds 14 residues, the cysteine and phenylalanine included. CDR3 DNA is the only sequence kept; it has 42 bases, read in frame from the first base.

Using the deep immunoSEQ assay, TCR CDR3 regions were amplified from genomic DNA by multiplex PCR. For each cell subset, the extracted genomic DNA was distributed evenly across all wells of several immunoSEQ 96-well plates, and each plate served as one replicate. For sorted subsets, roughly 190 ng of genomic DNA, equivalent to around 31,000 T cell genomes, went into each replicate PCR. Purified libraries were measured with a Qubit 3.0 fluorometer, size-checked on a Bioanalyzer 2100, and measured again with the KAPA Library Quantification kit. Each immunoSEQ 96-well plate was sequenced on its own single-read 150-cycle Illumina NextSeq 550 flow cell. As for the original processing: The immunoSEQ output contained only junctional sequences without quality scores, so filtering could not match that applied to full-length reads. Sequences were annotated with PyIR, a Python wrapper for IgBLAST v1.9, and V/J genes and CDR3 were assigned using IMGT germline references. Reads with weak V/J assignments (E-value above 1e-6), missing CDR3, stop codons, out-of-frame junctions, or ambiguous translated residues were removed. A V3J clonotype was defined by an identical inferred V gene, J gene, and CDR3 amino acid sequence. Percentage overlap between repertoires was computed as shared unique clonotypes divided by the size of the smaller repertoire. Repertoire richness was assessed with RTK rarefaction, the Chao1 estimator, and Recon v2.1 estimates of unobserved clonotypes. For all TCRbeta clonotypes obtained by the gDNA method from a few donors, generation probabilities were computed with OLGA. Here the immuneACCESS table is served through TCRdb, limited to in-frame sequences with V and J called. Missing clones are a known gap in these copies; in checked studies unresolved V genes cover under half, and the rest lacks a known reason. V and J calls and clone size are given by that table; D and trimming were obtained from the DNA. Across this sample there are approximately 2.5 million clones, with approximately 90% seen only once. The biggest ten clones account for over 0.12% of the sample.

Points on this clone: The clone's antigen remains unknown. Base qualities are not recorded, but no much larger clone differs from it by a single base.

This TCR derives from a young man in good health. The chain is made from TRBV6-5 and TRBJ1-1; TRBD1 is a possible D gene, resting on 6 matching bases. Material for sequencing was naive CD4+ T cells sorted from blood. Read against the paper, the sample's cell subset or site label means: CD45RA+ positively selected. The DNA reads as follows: TGTGCCAGCAGGAGGACAGAGCGGAACACTGAAGCTTTCTTT. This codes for CASRRTERNTEAFF.